These 27 T cell receptor beta chains share one sample of origin, sequenced in a study of control samples from healthy donors and cancer patients. Clones were sequenced by immunoSEQ multiplex PCR, and TCRdb holds only the in-frame ones, with some missing. Recorded for this sample: 150,000 to 200,000 clones. Sample: blood. All receptors derive from a woman between 25 and 40 years old in good health.

The rearrangement links TRBV5-5 to TRBJ1-4; 7 nucleotides align to TRBD1. The J segment lost 7 bases and the V segment lost 6 bases, leaving 9 bases of the junction unmatched. The CDR3 covers 14 residues. CDR1 and CDR2 from the germline V gene are SGHKS and YYEKEE (reference sequence). The CDR3 is CASTSRGSGEKLFF. The DNA of the CDR3 is TGTGCCAGCACTTCCAGGGGGTCGGGTGAAAAACTGTTTTTT. Filled out from reference TRBV5-5 and TRBJ1-4, the complete variable domain reads DAGVTQSPTHLIKTRGQQVTLRCSPISGHKSVSWYQQVLGQGPQFIFQYYEKEERGRGNFPDRFSARQFPNYSSELNVNALLLGDSALYLCASTSRGSGEKLFFGSGTQLSVL.

The chain couples TRBV11-2 to TRBJ2-7; D possibly corresponds to TRBD1 (6 bases). The CDR3 length is 18 residues. The ends were cut back, 4 bases at V and 3 bases at J, with 25 bases in the middle. The germline V gene has CDR1 SGHAT and CDR2 FQNNGV. The CDR3 reads CASSSTLPGTKGDYEQYF. The CDR3, as DNA: TGTGCCAGCAGCTCCACCCTCCCCGGGACAAAAGGGGACTACGAGCAGTACTTC.

The rearrangement links TRBV19 to TRBJ2-3; D gene uncertain. Germline values: CDR1 LNHDA, CDR2 SQIVND (reference sequence). The CDR3 covers 13 residues. Trimming left V 8 bases short and J 0 bases short, with 9 bases between. CDR3 region: CASENPSTDTQYF. The CDR3 nucleotides read TGTGCCAGTGAGAACCCAAGCACAGATACGCAGTATTTT.

This rearrangement joins TRBV7-8 to TRBJ1-2; 10 bases align to TRBD1. The trim removed 5 bases at V and 12 bases at J, leaving 12 bases unmatched. Germline V gene sequence: CDR1 SGHVS, CDR2 FQNEAQ. This CDR3 spans 14 amino acids. The CDR3, as DNA: TGTGCCAGCAGCCCAGGGGCGAGACAGGGGGCCGACACCTTC. It yields the protein CASSPGARQGADTF.

The rearrangement uses TRBV4-3 and TRBJ1-2, with a tentative D call TRBD1 (6 bases). Trimming stripped 4 bases from V and 5 bases from J, with 14 bases between. CDR3 length equals 14 residues. Germline V gene sequence: CDR1 LGHNA, CDR2 YSLEER. The CDR3 spells CASSPGAQGYGYTF. In DNA form, the CDR3 reads TGCGCCAGCAGCCCGGGGGCGCAGGGGTATGGCTACACCTTC.

This chain joins TRBV28 and TRBJ1-4; 8 bases line up with TRBD1. CDR1 is MDHEN and CDR2 is SYDVKM in the germline V gene. V shed 5 bases and J 7 bases; nucleotides not matched to a gene: 6. The CDR3 runs 14 residues. This CDR3 is CASSLQGEVEKLFF. CDR3 nucleotides: TGTGCCAGCAGTCTACAGGGGGAGGTTGAAAAACTGTTTTTT.

The chain carries TRBV7-8 and TRBJ1-5; 9 bases fit TRBD1. The CDR3 runs 20 residues. V shed 4 bases, J shed 5 bases, and the junction held 21 bases outside the gene matches. CDR1 and CDR2 from the germline V gene are SGHVS and FQNEAQ. CDR3 coding DNA: TGTGCCAGCAGCTCACAATACATCAACAGGGGGCGGGGAAGGGATCAGCCCCAGCATTTT. Protein: CASSSQYINRGRGRDQPQHF.

Remarks on this clone: Other DNA variants within this sample encode the same CDR3. J is TRBJ1-2 and V is TRBV6-5; possible D gene TRBD1, 5 bases. CDR1 and CDR2 from the germline V gene are MNHEY and SVGAGI. The V end was cut by 0 bases, the J end by 8 bases, with 7 bases between. The CDR3 runs to 12 residues. CDR3 protein: CASSYSGGGYTF. CDR3 in DNA: TGTGCCAGCAGTTACTCGGGGGGAGGCTACACCTTC.

The chain joins TRBV25-1 to TRBJ1-1, with 7 bases fitting TRBD1. CDR3 length: 15 residues. The junction had 11 bases not matched to a gene; V was cut back by 4 bases and J by 6 bases. Germline assignment: CDR1 MGHDK and CDR2 SYGVNS. The CDR3 protein is CASSAFGAGQAEAFF. In nucleotides, the CDR3 is TGTGCCAGCAGTGCCTTTGGGGCCGGACAGGCTGAAGCTTTCTTT.

The rearrangement links TRBV30 to TRBJ1-5; D perhaps matches TRBD1 (5 bases). CDR1 GTSNPN and CDR2 SVGIG come from the germline V gene (reference sequence). Trimming left V 3 bases short and J 4 bases short, with 13 bases between. This CDR3 is 14 amino acids long. CDR3 amino acids: CAWRGVGGNQPQHF. The CDR3, as DNA: TGTGCCTGGAGAGGAGTTGGGGGGAATCAGCCCCAGCATTTT.

The J gene is TRBJ1-1, the V gene TRBV4-1; D gene uncertain. V was clipped by 8 bases and J by 11 bases, with 18 bases between them. The CDR3 length is 12 residues. Germline values: CDR1 MGHRA, CDR2 YSYEKL. The CDR3 loop is CASATRFDGAFF. The CDR3 DNA reads as TGCGCCAGCGCCACGAGATTCGACGGGGCTTTCTTT.

The V call is TRBV5-1, the J call TRBJ2-5, with 7 bases lining up with TRBD2. CDR1 and CDR2 from the germline V gene are SGHRS and YFSETQ. The V and J ends lost 5 bases and 4 bases, in that order; junction bases with no gene match: 8. The CDR3 is made up of 14 amino acids. DNA of the CDR3: TGCGCCAGCAGTTTACCGGGAGGAGGAGAGACCCAGTACTTC. It yields the protein CASSLPGGGETQYF.

The V gene is TRBV5-1, the J gene TRBJ1-1; D unclear. The CDR3 totals 15 residues. Trimming shortened V by 0 bases and J by 7 bases, and 16 bases separated the two germline ends. Germline lookup yields CDR1 SGHRS and CDR2 YFSETQ. DNA for the CDR3: TGCGCCAGCAGCTTGGCTATCGGAGTGCGGAGTGAAGCTTTCTTT. This sequence encodes CASSLAIGVRSEAFF.

The rearrangement links TRBV21-1 to TRBJ2-2; TRBD1, as called in the table, went unchecked against the DNA. TRBV21-1 is deemed a pseudogene. The CDR3 sequence is 18 residues long. As DNA, the CDR3 is TGTGCCAGCAGCAAAGCTTTGGGACACCCTCGAGACACCGGGGAGCTGTTTTTT. Residues: CASSKALGHPRDTGELFF.

This sequence joins TRBV18 and TRBJ2-7; D may be TRBD1 (6 bases). V was clipped by 3 bases and J by 2 bases, with 14 bases between them. This CDR3 is built from 15 residues. Germline CDR1 KGHSH, CDR2 LQKENI. CDR3 protein: CASSPGADSPYEQYF. DNA for the CDR3: TGTGCCAGCTCACCGGGGGCGGATTCCCCCTACGAGCAGTACTTC.

The chain uses TRBV3-1 (or the pseudogene TRBV3-2) and TRBJ1-2; no firm D call. The CDR3 is 14 amino acids. V was clipped by 0 bases and J by 8 bases, with 13 bases between them. The germline V gene encodes CDR1 LGHDT and CDR2 YNNKEL (reference sequence). The CDR3 sequence: CASSQDRGERGYTF. In DNA form, the CDR3 reads TGTGCCAGCAGCCAAGATCGTGGGGAGCGGGGCTACACCTTC.

The gene calls are TRBV6-1 and TRBJ1-5; 7 bases are a match to TRBD1. Germline values: CDR1 MNHNS, CDR2 SASEGT. The CDR3 length is 16 residues. Losses at the gene ends were 3 bases for V and 5 bases for J; bases not matched to a gene: 10. The CDR3 here is CASSEALTGNDQPQHF. In DNA, the CDR3 is TGTGCCAGCAGTGAGGCCTTGACAGGGAACGATCAGCCCCAGCATTTT.

This sequence joins TRBV28 and TRBJ1-1, with a possible D match to TRBD1 (5 bases). Trimming left V 3 bases short and J 11 bases short, with 13 bases between. CDR3 length equals 12 residues. In germline, CDR1 is MDHEN, CDR2 SYDVKM. CDR3 sequence: CASSFQGLAAFF. CDR3 nucleotides: TGTGCCAGCAGTTTTCAGGGTCTGGCGGCTTTCTTT.

This chain links TRBV18 with TRBJ2-3; D is perhaps TRBD2 (6 bases). Trimming left V 2 bases short and J 0 bases short, with 15 bases between. CDR1 is KGHSH, CDR2 LQKENI, per germline. The CDR3 extends over 17 amino acids. The CDR3 here is CASSPGLGLTSTDTQYF. The CDR3 coding sequence is TGTGCCAGCTCACCAGGCCTTGGACTAACTAGCACAGATACGCAGTATTTT.

This chain joins TRBV2 and TRBJ1-2; D is unclear. Germline V gives CDR1 SNHLY, CDR2 FYNNEI. V shed 7 bases and J shed 3 bases, with 9 bases lying between them. This CDR3 region has 12 residues. This chain's CDR3 is CASNKGDYGYTF. CDR3 sequence (DNA): TGTGCCAGCAACAAGGGCGACTATGGCTACACCTTC. The full variable domain, rest sourced from reference TRBV2 and TRBJ1-2, is EPEVTQTPSHQVTQMGQEVILRCVPISNHLYFYWYRQILGQKVEFLVSFYNNEISEKSEIFDDQFSVERPDGSNFTLKIRSTKLEDSAMYFCASNKGDYGYTFGSGTRLTVV.

The J gene is TRBJ1-4, the V gene TRBV5-1; D is possibly TRBD1 (6 bases). The CDR3 length is 15 residues. Trimming cost V 3 bases and J 5 bases, with 14 bases left between them. Germline lookup yields CDR1 SGHRS and CDR2 YFSETQ. CDR3: CASSSTGIRNEKLFF. The CDR3 DNA is TGCGCCAGCAGCTCAACAGGGATCCGCAATGAAAAACTGTTTTTT.

This chain connects TRBV2 to TRBJ1-4; D is perhaps TRBD1 (5 bases). Trimming cost V 4 bases and J 2 bases, with 8 bases left between them. Germline lookup yields CDR1 SNHLY and CDR2 FYNNEI. CDR3 length: 14 residues. CDR3 bases: TGTGCCAGCAGTGGGACACTCACTAATGAAAAACTGTTTTTT. Its protein is CASSGTLTNEKLFF.

V gene TRBV14 combines with J gene TRBJ1-4, with D unresolved. The CDR3 totals 13 residues. V was trimmed by 1 base and J by 5 bases, leaving 5 bases between them. Germline loops: CDR1 SGHDN, CDR2 FVKESK. CDR3 region: CASSQGPNEKLFF. The DNA of the CDR3 is TGTGCCAGCAGCCAAGGCCCCAATGAAAAACTGTTTTTT.

The rearrangement links TRBV18 to TRBJ2-1, with D perhaps given as TRBD1 or TRBD2 (5 bases each). The CDR3 is 15 residues long. Trimming took 5 bases from V and 7 from J, leaving 18 bases between them. Germline CDR1 KGHSH, CDR2 LQKENI. DNA for the CDR3: TGTGCCAGCTCATCCGGGACCCCATGGTGGAATGAGCAGTTCTTC. It translates to CASSSGTPWWNEQFF.

V gene TRBV4-3 combines with J gene TRBJ1-3, with TRBD1 as a possible D gene (5 bases). Trimming stripped 4 bases from V and 4 bases from J, with 11 bases between. Per germline, CDR1 LGHNA and CDR2 YSLEER. This CDR3 has 14 residues. Here the CDR3 reads CASSPQRTGNTIYF. The CDR3 DNA reads TGCGCCAGCAGCCCTCAGAGGACAGGAAACACCATATATTTT.

This sequence joins TRBV6-1 and TRBJ1-5; D call uncertain. Germline V gene lookup returns CDR1 MNHNS and CDR2 SASEGT. This CDR3 contains 17 residues. Trimming stripped 1 base from V and 0 bases from J, with 13 bases between. The CDR3 bases are TGTGCCAGCAGTGAAGGCATACAGAGCTATAGCAATCAGCCCCAGCATTTT. It specifies CASSEGIQSYSNQPQHF.

This sequence joins TRBV28 and TRBJ1-6; TRBD1 is a possible D gene (5 bases). With 0 bases removed from V and 5 bases from J, the gap between germline ends came to 5 bases. Germline CDR1 and CDR2: MDHEN and SYDVKM. This CDR3 spans 14 amino acids. CDR3 residues: CASSLWGDNSPLHF. The CDR3 region has the DNA TGTGCCAGCAGTTTATGGGGGGATAATTCACCCCTCCACTTT.